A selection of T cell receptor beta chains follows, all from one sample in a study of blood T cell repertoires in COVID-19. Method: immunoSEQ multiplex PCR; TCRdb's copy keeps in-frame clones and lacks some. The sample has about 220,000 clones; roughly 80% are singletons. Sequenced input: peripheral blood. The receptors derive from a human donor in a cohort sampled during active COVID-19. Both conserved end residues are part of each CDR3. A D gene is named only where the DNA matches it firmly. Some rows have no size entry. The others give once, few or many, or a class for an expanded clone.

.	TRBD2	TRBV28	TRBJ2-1	CASRIKALTSGGYNEQFF	TGTGCCAGCAGGATTAAAGCCCTAACTAGCGGGGGCTACAATGAGCAGTTCTTC
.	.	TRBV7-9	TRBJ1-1	CASSLDSFNTEAFF	TGTGCCAGCAGCCTGGACAGTTTTAACACTGAAGCTTTCTTT
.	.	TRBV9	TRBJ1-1	CASSVAAGAAEAFF	TGTGCCAGCAGCGTAGCTGCAGGGGCGGCTGAAGCTTTCTTT
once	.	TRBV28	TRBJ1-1	CASSARMNTEAFF	TGTGCCAGCAGCGCCAGGATGAACACTGAAGCTTTCTTT
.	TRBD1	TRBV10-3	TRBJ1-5	CAIRGTASNQPQHF	TGTGCCATCAGGGGGACAGCTAGCAATCAGCCCCAGCATTTT
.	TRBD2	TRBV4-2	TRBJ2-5	CASSQVWTSGKETQYF	TGTGCCAGCAGCCAAGTATGGACTAGCGGGAAAGAGACCCAGTACTTC
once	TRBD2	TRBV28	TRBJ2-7	CASSFASGSLSSEQYF	TGTGCCAGCAGTTTTGCTAGCGGGAGTTTATCTTCCGAGCAGTACTTC
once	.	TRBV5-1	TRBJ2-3	CASSGEVAAGTDTQYF	TGCGCCAGCAGCGGGGAGGTAGCGGCGGGGACAGATACGCAGTATTTT
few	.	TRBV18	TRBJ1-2	CASSPSGNYGYTF	TGTGCCAGCTCCCCGAGCGGTAACTATGGCTACACCTTC
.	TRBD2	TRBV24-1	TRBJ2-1	CATSDLRLAVNEQFF	TGTGCCACCAGTGATTTGCGACTAGCGGTGAATGAGCAGTTCTTC
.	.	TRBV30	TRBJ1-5	CAWRGPGGAAEPQHF	TGTGCCTGGAGGGGTCCGGGAGGGGCGGCGGAGCCCCAGCATTTT
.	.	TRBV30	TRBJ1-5	CALGLGEGNQPQHF	TGTGCCTTGGGTCTGGGAGAGGGCAATCAGCCCCAGCATTTT
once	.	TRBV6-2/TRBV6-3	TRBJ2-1	CASSPGVADSNEQFF	TGTGCCAGCAGCCCCGGGGTAGCGGATTCCAATGAGCAGTTCTTC
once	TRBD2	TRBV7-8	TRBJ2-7	CASSLPVAGESSTYEQYF	TGTGCCAGCAGCCTACCCGTAGCGGGAGAGTCATCGACCTACGAGCAGTACTTC
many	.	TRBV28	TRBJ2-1	CASSFPAQGVSYNEQFF	TGTGCCAGCAGTTTCCCAGCCCAGGGTGTCTCCTACAATGAGCAGTTCTTC
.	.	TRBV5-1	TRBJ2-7	CASSLGDYEQYF	TGCGCCAGCAGCTTGGGCGACTACGAGCAGTACTTC
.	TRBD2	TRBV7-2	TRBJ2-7	CASSLARTGGAYEQYF	TGTGCCAGCAGCTTAGCGCGGACGGGAGGGGCCTACGAGCAGTACTTC
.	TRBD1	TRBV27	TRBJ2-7	CASSSTGTGGREQYF	TGTGCCAGCAGTTCTACCGGGACAGGGGGTCGGGAGCAGTACTTC
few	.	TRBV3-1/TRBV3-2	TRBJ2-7	CASSQDQGGFYEQYF	TGTGCCAGCAGCCAAGATCAAGGGGGTTTCTACGAGCAGTACTTC